A single sample is the source of the 26 T cell receptor beta chains below, sequenced in a study of identical twins (dated by TCRdb to 2016 to 2017). The library came from 5' RACE. Sequencing took place on an Illumina HiSeq 2000. TCRdb handled the public reads itself, with Q25 trimming in fastp and clone calling in MiXCR, and kept productive beta chains. Duplicate CDR3 protein sequences are folded into a single record with the most common DNA and genes. Within this sample are more than 400,000 distinct CDR3 sequences, with 13% to 15% of them counted one time only. The ten biggest clones cover 0.44% of the sample. These sequences were also reported in another study, on yellow fever vaccine responses in identical twins.

Sequencing input: CD4+ T cells sorted from blood. These TCRs come from a woman younger than 35 in good health.

This chain links TRBV6-5 with TRBJ2-7; 8 bases line up with TRBD1. Trimming took 3 bases from V and 5 from J; bases not matched to a gene: 9. Looked up from germline, CDR1 is MNHEY and CDR2 is SVGAGI. CDR3 length: 15 residues. The CDR3 protein is CASSYAGGVSHEQYF. The CDR3 DNA follows: TGTGCCAGCAGTTATGCAGGGGGCGTCAGCCACGAGCAGTACTTC.

V usage is TRBV6-5 and J usage is TRBJ2-7; 7 bases line up with TRBD1. The germline V gene has CDR1 MNHEY and CDR2 SVGAGI. There are 12 residues in the CDR3. J gave up 11 bases and V 0 bases, and 4 bases lay outside the gene matches. The CDR3 protein is CASSYSTGTKYF. The CDR3 nucleotides are TGTGCCAGCAGTTACTCGACAGGGACAAAGTACTTC.

This chain joins TRBV6-4 and TRBJ1-2; D is unresolved. V lost 0 bases, J lost 7 bases, and 9 bases lay in between. CDR1 MRHNA and CDR2 SNTAGT come from the germline V gene. This CDR3 spans 13 amino acids. The CDR3 nucleotides are TGTGCCAGCAGTGACTCCCCCTCGACTGGCTACACCTTC. Its protein product is CASSDSPSTGYTF.

The chain combines TRBV5-4 with TRBJ2-2, with 7 bases lining up with TRBD1. The germline CDR1 and CDR2 sequences are SGHNT and YYREEE (reference sequence). The CDR3 is 15 residues long. Unmatched junction bases numbered 3, after V lost 4 bases and J lost 0 bases. CDR3 coding DNA: TGTGCCAGCAGCAAAGGGGGCCCGAACACCGGGGAGCTGTTTTTT. It yields the protein CASSKGGPNTGELFF.

This clonotype was detected ten times or more. The V and J genes are TRBV3-1 and TRBJ2-2; D possibly matches TRBD1 or TRBD2 (5 bases each). The length of the CDR3 is 15 residues. Germline CDR1 reads LGHDT; CDR2 reads YNNKEL (reference sequence). Trimming cost V 1 base and J 3 bases, with 9 bases left between them. CDR3 sequence (DNA): TGTGCCAGCAGCCAAGGGCCGGGACACACCGGGGAGCTGTTTTTT. It encodes CASSQGPGHTGELFF.

The chain recombines TRBV10-2 with TRBJ2-3, with 13 bases lining up with TRBD2. The junction had 8 bases not matched to a gene; V was cut back by 3 bases and J by 2 bases. The length of the CDR3 is 18 residues. Germline V gene data show CDR1 as WSHSY and CDR2 as SAAADI. CDR3 sequence (DNA): TGCGCCAGCAGTGAAGAGCTAGGACTAGCGGGGGACACAGATACGCAGTATTTT. This codes for CASSEELGLAGDTDTQYF.

The chain is built from TRBV5-1 and TRBJ2-1; 11 nucleotides line up with TRBD2. V was pared by 4 bases and J by 0 bases, with 9 bases of the junction left unmatched. Germline V lookup: CDR1 SGHRS, CDR2 YFSETQ. CDR3 length equals 18 residues. The CDR3 DNA is TGCGCCAGCAGCCTGGGACTAGCGGTGGCCAGCTCCTACAATGAGCAGTTCTTC. Translation gives CASSLGLAVASSYNEQFF.

This clonotype has only a few counts. This rearrangement joins TRBV3-1 to TRBJ2-3; maybe TRBD2 (6 bases). The CDR3 extends over 16 amino acids. The V and J ends lost 4 bases and 0 bases respectively, with 14 bases between them. From germline, CDR1 is LGHDT and CDR2 YNNKEL (reference sequence). CDR3 sequence reads: CASSPHGSISTDTQYF. CDR3 coding DNA: TGTGCCAGCAGCCCCCACGGGAGCATTAGCACAGATACGCAGTATTTT.

V gene TRBV24-1 combines with J gene TRBJ1-2; 8 nucleotides align to TRBD1. The CDR3 contains 13 residues. Germline CDR1 is KGHDR and CDR2 is SFDVKD. The trim removed 5 bases at V and 6 bases at J, leaving 4 bases unmatched. Written as DNA, the CDR3 is TGTGCCACCAGTGCAACAGGGGGACATGGCTACACCTTC. It translates to CATSATGGHGYTF.

This clonotype was picked up a small number of times. The rearrangement links TRBV5-1 to TRBJ2-2; a weak D match, TRBD1 (6 bases). The CDR3 length is 16 residues. Between the trimmed V and J ends, which lost 0 bases and 8 bases, there was a span of 17 bases. Looked up from germline, CDR1 is SGHRS and CDR2 is YFSETQ. CDR3 nucleotide sequence: TGCGCCAGCAGCTTGGCCAAACAGGGTGGCTCGGGGGAGCTGTTTTTT. It codes for CASSLAKQGGSGELFF.

This clonotype was seen a few times. The chain recombines TRBV14 with TRBJ2-1; TRBD2 aligns across 11 bases. The J segment lost 15 bases and the V segment lost 0 bases, leaving 10 bases of the junction unmatched. The CDR3 contains 15 residues. CDR1 and CDR2 from the germline V gene are SGHDN and FVKESK. Here the CDR3 DNA reads TGTGCCAGCAGCCAAGAGTGGTTAGCGGGGGGGCCTCGGTTCTTC. Translation: CASSQEWLAGGPRFF.

The chain links TRBV5-1 to TRBJ2-1, with 14 bases fitting TRBD2. The V segment lost 0 bases and the J segment 9 bases; nucleotides outside the gene matches: 8. Per germline, CDR1 SGHRS and CDR2 YFSETQ. This CDR3 spans 17 amino acids. The CDR3 nucleotides are TGCGCCAGCAGCTTGGGGGGACTAGCGGGAGTTAAGGGTGAGCAGTTCTTC. Translation: CASSLGGLAGVKGEQFF.

The rearrangement joins TRBV7-2 to TRBJ2-5; D remains unclear. CDR1 and CDR2 from the germline V gene are SGHTA and FQGNSA. The V and J ends lost 5 bases and 2 bases respectively, with 9 bases between them. The CDR3 contains 13 residues. The CDR3 loop is CASSPTQQETQYF. As DNA, the CDR3 is TGTGCCAGCAGCCCAACACAACAAGAGACCCAGTACTTC.

The V and J genes are TRBV5-5 and TRBJ2-2; 8 bases are shared with TRBD2. V was pared by 6 bases and J by 3 bases, with 10 bases of the junction left unmatched. CDR1 SGHKS and CDR2 YYEKEE come from the germline V gene (reference sequence). This CDR3 is built from 16 residues. CDR3 residues: CASTYSGSWDTGELFF. As DNA, the CDR3 is TGTGCCAGCACCTACAGCGGGAGTTGGGACACCGGGGAGCTGTTTTTT.

V gene TRBV5-1 combines with J gene TRBJ2-2; 7 bases are shared with TRBD1. CDR3 size: 15 residues. From germline, CDR1 is SGHRS and CDR2 YFSETQ. The V segment lost 1 base and the J segment 6 bases; nucleotides outside the gene matches: 6. The CDR3 protein is CASSLQAGGPGELFF. CDR3 coding DNA: TGCGCCAGCAGCTTGCAGGCAGGGGGTCCCGGGGAGCTGTTTTTT.

With respect to this clonotype: A junction end diverges from the germline sequence, so it may reflect a read error. The chain is built from TRBV2 and TRBJ2-1; D is tentatively TRBD1 or TRBD2 (7 bases each). The CDR3 has 18 amino acids. Germline CDR1 is SNHLY and CDR2 is FYNNEI. This chain's CDR3 is CACSLVPGGGATYNEQFF. The CDR3 nucleotides are TGTGCCTGCAGTTTAGTCCCAGGGGGGGGAGCAACCTACAATGAGCAGTTCTTC.

The chain recombines TRBV15 with TRBJ2-1; the D gene is possibly TRBD1 (6 bases). Trimming shortened V by 0 bases and J by 7 bases, and 10 bases separated the two germline ends. This CDR3 spans 14 amino acids. The germline V gene has CDR1 LNHNV and CDR2 YYDKDF (reference sequence). CDR3 residues: CATSRDFQGNEQFF. The CDR3 nucleotides read TGTGCCACCAGCAGAGATTTTCAGGGGAATGAGCAGTTCTTC.

The V and J genes are TRBV7-2 and TRBJ2-3; TRBD1 might be the D (5 bases). CDR1 and CDR2 from the germline V gene are SGHTA and FQGNSA. V shed 1 base and J shed 2 bases, with 10 bases lying between them. This CDR3 region has 15 residues. The CDR3 spells CASSLDRFYTDTQYF. The CDR3 coding sequence is TGTGCCAGCAGCTTAGACAGGTTCTACACAGATACGCAGTATTTT.

This rearrangement joins TRBV24-1 to TRBJ2-7; 7 bases match TRBD1. This CDR3 has 18 amino acids. After removal of 6 bases from V and 1 base from J, the junction contained 17 bases not matched to a gene. Germline values: CDR1 KGHDR, CDR2 SFDVKD. DNA for the CDR3: TGTGCCACCAGTAAAAAGCCCAACGACAGGGCAGAATCCTACGAGCAGTACGTC. This gives the protein CATSKKPNDRAESYEQYV.

The genes are TRBV19 and TRBJ2-1; TRBD2 agrees at 10 bases. In germline, CDR1 is LNHDA, CDR2 SQIVND (reference sequence). The J segment lost 9 bases and the V segment lost 6 bases, leaving 11 bases of the junction unmatched. The CDR3 spans 15 residues. CDR3 sequence reads: CASRLSAGGQGEQFF. In DNA form, the CDR3 reads TGTGCCAGTAGACTTTCAGCGGGGGGGCAAGGTGAGCAGTTCTTC.

This clonotype turned up a few times. This sequence joins TRBV20-1 and TRBJ2-1; TRBD2 matches 14 bases. The CDR3 extends over 18 amino acids. Germline CDR1 DFQATT, CDR2 SNEGSKA (reference sequence). Trimming took 1 base from V and 2 from J; bases not matched to a gene: 7. The CDR3 bases are TGCAGTGCTAGAGGGGGGACTAGCGGGAGAACTACCTACAATGAGCAGTTCTTC. As protein: CSARGGTSGRTTYNEQFF.

In its sample, this clonotype was seen a few times. V usage is TRBV20-1 and J usage is TRBJ2-7; a weak D match, TRBD2 (7 bases). The CDR3 runs 11 residues. Per the germline V gene, CDR1 is DFQATT and CDR2 is SNEGSKA (reference sequence). Trimming pared 5 bases from V and 6 bases from J, leaving 11 bases between. This CDR3 reads CSAVGGGEQYF. The CDR3, as DNA: TGCAGTGCTGTGGGAGGGGGCGAGCAGTACTTC.

The chain combines TRBV6-5 with TRBJ1-1; D is uncertain. Germline CDR1 reads MNHEY; CDR2 reads SVGAGI. The CDR3 consists of 13 residues. V was clipped by 0 bases and J by 6 bases, with 8 bases between them. The CDR3 DNA is TGTGCCAGCAGTTACTCTCGGCAGTCTGAAGCTTTCTTT. Translating gives CASSYSRQSEAFF.

This clonotype was found a few times. The J gene is TRBJ2-1, the V gene TRBV7-8, with 10 bases matching TRBD1. The CDR3 totals 15 residues. The ends lost 6 bases at V and 5 bases at J; junction bases unmatched: 7. CDR1 and CDR2 (germline): SGHVS, FQNEAQ. This CDR3 reads CASRVDRGVNNEQFF. CDR3 nucleotide sequence: TGTGCCAGCAGAGTGGACAGGGGGGTAAACAATGAGCAGTTCTTC.

The genes are TRBV5-1 and TRBJ2-2, with D possibly TRBD2 on 5 matching bases. Germline CDR1 reads SGHRS; CDR2 reads YFSETQ. The V gene lost 7 bases and the J gene lost 6 bases, with 16 bases spanning the gap. This CDR3 has 14 residues. The CDR3 is CASYPPGVPGELFF. The DNA for the CDR3 is TGCGCCAGCTATCCCCCCGGGGTCCCCGGGGAGCTGTTTTTT.

J is TRBJ2-6 and V is TRBV7-8; 8 nucleotides agree with TRBD1. CDR3 length: 18 residues. Germline-derived CDR1 and CDR2 are SGHVS and FQNEAQ. Unmatched junction bases numbered 9, after V lost 5 bases and J lost 0 bases. CDR3 loop: CASSPTLDRASGANVLTF. For the CDR3, the DNA is TGTGCCAGCAGCCCGACCTTGGACAGGGCCTCTGGGGCCAACGTCCTGACTTTC.